This paragraph covers one T cell receptor (beta chain) sequence. This sample stems from a study of Siglec-9 on CD8 T cells in melanoma. Sequenced by immunoSEQ multiplex PCR; TCRdb stores in-frame clones only, minus some. This sample carries tens of thousands of clones, roughly 78% of them seen once, and the ten largest clones take less than 7%. Germline V CDR1 and CDR2: SGHVS, FNYEAQ. The V end was cut by 2 bases, the J end by 8 bases, with 7 bases between. The length of the CDR3 is 12 residues. What was sequenced was Siglec-9- CD8+ T cells sorted from blood. This TCR was sampled from a human donor in good health. The J gene is TRBJ2-1, the V gene TRBV7-6; D is ambiguous. The CDR3 nucleotides read TGTGCCAGCAGCTTAAAAGTTGATGAGCAGTTCTTC. It encodes CASSLKVDEQFF.